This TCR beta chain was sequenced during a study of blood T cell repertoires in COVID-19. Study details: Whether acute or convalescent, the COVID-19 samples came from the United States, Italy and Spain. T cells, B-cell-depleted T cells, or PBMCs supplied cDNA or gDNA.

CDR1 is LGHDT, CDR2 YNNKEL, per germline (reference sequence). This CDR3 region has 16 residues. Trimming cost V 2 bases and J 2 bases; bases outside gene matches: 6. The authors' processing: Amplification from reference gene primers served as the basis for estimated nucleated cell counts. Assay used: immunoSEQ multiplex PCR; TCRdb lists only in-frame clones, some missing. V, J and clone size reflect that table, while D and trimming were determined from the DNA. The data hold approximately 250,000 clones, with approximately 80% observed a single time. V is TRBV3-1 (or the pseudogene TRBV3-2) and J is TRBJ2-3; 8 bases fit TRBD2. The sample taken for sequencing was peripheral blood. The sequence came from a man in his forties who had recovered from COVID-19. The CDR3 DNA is TGTGCCAGCAGCCAACGCCAGCGGGGGACCACAGATACGCAGTATTTT. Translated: CASSQRQRGTTDTQYF.